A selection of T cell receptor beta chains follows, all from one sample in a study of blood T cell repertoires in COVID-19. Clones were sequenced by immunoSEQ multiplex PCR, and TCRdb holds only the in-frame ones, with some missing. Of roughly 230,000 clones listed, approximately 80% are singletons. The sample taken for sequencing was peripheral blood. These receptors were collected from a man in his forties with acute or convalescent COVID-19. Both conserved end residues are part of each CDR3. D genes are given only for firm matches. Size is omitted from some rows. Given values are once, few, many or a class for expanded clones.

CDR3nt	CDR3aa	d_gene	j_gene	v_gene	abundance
TGCGCCAGCAGCTTGTACAGCGGGAGTGGGGATACGCAGTATTTT	CASSLYSGSGDTQYF	TRBD2	TRBJ2-3	TRBV5-1	.
TGTGCCAGCAGCTTGGGTCAGGGATGGGAAGAGACCCAGTACTTC	CASSLGQGWEETQYF	.	TRBJ2-5	TRBV5-6	.
TGTGCCAGCAGCCAAGAAGTTCGGAGCTATGGCTACACCTTC	CASSQEVRSYGYTF	.	TRBJ1-2	TRBV3-1/TRBV3-2	.
TGCGCCAGCAGCCGACAACCTAGGACAGGGGCGGACACCGGGGAGCTGTTTTTT	CASSRQPRTGADTGELFF	TRBD1	TRBJ2-2	TRBV5-1	once
TGTGCCAGCAGCCCCCCCCAGCGGGGCCACTACGAGCAGTACTTC	CASSPPQRGHYEQYF	TRBD2	TRBJ2-7	TRBV11-2	.
TGCGCCAGCAGCTTGCGGAATGTGCGGGAGTCTGGTGAGCAGTTCTTC	CASSLRNVRESGEQFF	TRBD2	TRBJ2-1	TRBV5-1	few
TGCGCCAGCAGCCAGAGTAGAGATCAGGCCGGGGAGCTGTTTTTT	CASSQSRDQAGELFF	.	TRBJ2-2	TRBV4-1	.
TGCGCCAGCAGCTTGGATTCGACAGGGCCAAGGGCCACTGAAGCTTTCTTT	CASSLDSTGPRATEAFF	TRBD1	TRBJ1-1	TRBV5-1	.
TGTGCCAGCAGCCTTAGAGTATCCAGGGGCCAGCCCCAGCATTTT	CASSLRVSRGQPQHF	.	TRBJ1-5	TRBV5-8	.
TGCGCCAGCAGCTTCGGGACAGGAGGGTCCTACGAGCAGTACTTC	CASSFGTGGSYEQYF	TRBD1	TRBJ2-7	TRBV5-1	.
TGTGCCAGCAGTGCCGACAGATACAATGAGCAGTTCTTC	CASSADRYNEQFF	.	TRBJ2-1	TRBV25-1	medium-sized
TGTGCCAGCAGCCCGGTCTCCGAGGGGGAACTGTTTTTT	CASSPVSEGELFF	.	TRBJ1-4	TRBV5-6	.
TGTGCCAGTCCCCGGGACAGGCCCTTTGAAGCTTTCTTT	CASPRDRPFEAFF	TRBD1	TRBJ1-1	TRBV13	.
TGTGCCAGTAGTATCATCGCGGGGTCCTTCTATGGCTACACCTTC	CASSIIAGSFYGYTF	.	TRBJ1-2	TRBV19	.
TGTGCCAGCAGCCGGACTAGCGGGAGCACAGATACGCAGTATTTT	CASSRTSGSTDTQYF	TRBD2	TRBJ2-3	TRBV11-2	.
TGCAGTGCTAGAGATCTAGAGGAAGCTTTCTTT	CSARDLEEAFF	.	TRBJ1-1	TRBV20-1	once
TGTGCCAGCAGCGTAGGGGAGGGGATGAACACTGAAGCTTTCTTT	CASSVGEGMNTEAFF	.	TRBJ1-1	TRBV9	.
TGTGCCAGCAGTCCCGGGACAGCCAATTCACCCCTCCACTTT	CASSPGTANSPLHF	TRBD1	TRBJ1-6	TRBV5-4	.
TGTGCCAGCAGCACAGGGGTTACCTATGGCTACACCTTC	CASSTGVTYGYTF	TRBD1	TRBJ1-2	TRBV7-2	.
TGTGCCCCGAATACAGAAGAAGTTTTC	CAPNTEEVF	.	TRBJ1-2	TRBV24-1	.
TGCGCCAGCAGCAGGACTAGCGACTCCTACGAGCAGTACTTC	CASSRTSDSYEQYF	TRBD2	TRBJ2-7	TRBV5-1	.
TGCGCCAGCAGCTTGGACAGGCAGGATGGCTACACCTTC	CASSLDRQDGYTF	.	TRBJ1-2	TRBV5-1	.
TGTGCCAGCTCACCGGAAGCTCGGGACAGATATAGCAATCAGCCCCAGCATTTT	CASSPEARDRYSNQPQHF	TRBD1	TRBJ1-5	TRBV18	few
TGCGCCAGCAGTGGCGCGGAAAACATTCAGTACTTC	CASSGAENIQYF	.	TRBJ2-4	TRBV10-2	.
TGCGCCAGCAGCCAACCCTGGGAGAGAAAACTGTTTTTT	CASSQPWERKLFF	.	TRBJ1-4	TRBV4-1	.
TGTGCTAGTGGTTTGGTATCGACAGGGTGGTCACCCCTCCACTTT	CASGLVSTGWSPLHF	TRBD1	TRBJ1-6	TRBV12-5	.
TGTGCCAGCAGCTTAGGGGGTCGGGGATCCTACAATGAGCAGTTCTTC	CASSLGGRGSYNEQFF	.	TRBJ2-1	TRBV7-9	.